This TCR beta chain was sequenced during a study of blood T cells in healthy people across ages. Using a J-beta primer mix together with a sample-barcoded 5' primer, a second PCR was run for about 6 to 12 cycles. A single record per CDR3 protein comes from TCRdb applying MiXCR to the 5' RACE reads. Among under 1,000,000 distinct CDR3 sequences, around 50% were seen once, and the ten largest hold about a sixth. The CDR3 is made up of 13 amino acids. Per the germline V gene, CDR1 is SQVTM and CDR2 is ANQGSEA. With 6 bases removed from V and 4 bases from J, the gap between germline ends came to 15 bases. Peripheral blood was drawn, around 9.4 milliliters per donor.

V is TRBV29-1 and J is TRBJ1-1; D perhaps matches TRBD1 (6 bases). The sequence came from an elderly man in good health. Source material: blood. As DNA, the CDR3 is TGCAGCGTCGAACAGGGTGAGGGCACTGAAGCTTTCTTT. The encoded protein is CSVEQGEGTEAFF.